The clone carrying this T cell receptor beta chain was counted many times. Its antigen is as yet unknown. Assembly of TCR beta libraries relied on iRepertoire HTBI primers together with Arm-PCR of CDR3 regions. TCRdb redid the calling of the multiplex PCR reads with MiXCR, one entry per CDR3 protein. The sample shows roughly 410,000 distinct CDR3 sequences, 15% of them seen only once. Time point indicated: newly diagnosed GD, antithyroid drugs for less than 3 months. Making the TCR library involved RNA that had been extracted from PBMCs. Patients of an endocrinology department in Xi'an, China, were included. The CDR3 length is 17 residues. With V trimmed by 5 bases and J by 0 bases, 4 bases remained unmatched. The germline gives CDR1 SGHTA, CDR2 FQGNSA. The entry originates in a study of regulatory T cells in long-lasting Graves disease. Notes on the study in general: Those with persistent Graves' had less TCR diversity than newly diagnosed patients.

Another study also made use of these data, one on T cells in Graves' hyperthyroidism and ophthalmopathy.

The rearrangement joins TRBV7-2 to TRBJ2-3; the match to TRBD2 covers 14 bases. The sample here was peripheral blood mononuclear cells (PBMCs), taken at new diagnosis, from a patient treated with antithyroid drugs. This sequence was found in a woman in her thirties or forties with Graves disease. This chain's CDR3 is CASSPGLAGDSTDTQYF. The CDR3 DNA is TGTGCCAGCAGCCCGGGACTAGCGGGAGACAGCACAGATACGCAGTATTTT.